This passage covers 20 T cell receptor beta chains from one sample sequenced in a study of blood T cells in healthy people across ages. Together with a sample-barcoded 5' primer, a J-beta primer mix was included in a second PCR lasting about 6 to 11 cycles. TCRdb reprocessed the 5' RACE reads with MiXCR, giving one entry per CDR3 protein. The sample includes more than 750,000 distinct CDR3 sequences, about 29% of them seen just once. These data were also reused for a study on T cells of mothers and their children.

The specimen sequenced was blood. Receptors originate from a woman between 40 and 55 years old in good health.

This clonotype was observed a few times. V gene TRBV9 combines with J gene TRBJ2-3; possible D gene TRBD2, 5 bases. The CDR3 sequence is 15 residues long. In germline, CDR1 is SGDLS, CDR2 YYNGEE. The V end lost 0 bases, the J end lost 1 base, and 9 bases lay between the germline ends. The CDR3 DNA reads TGTGCCAGCAGCGTAGGAGGACTCGGCACAGATACGCAGTATTTT. Its translation is CASSVGGLGTDTQYF.

This chain uses TRBV14 with TRBJ2-4; no clear D gene. Germline V CDR1 and CDR2: SGHDN, FVKESK. This CDR3 contains 15 residues. V was clipped by 4 bases and J by 3 bases, with 13 bases between them. The CDR3 DNA reads as TGTGCCAGCAGCCTAGGAGAACAGATCAAAAACATTCAGTACTTC. The encoded protein is CASSLGEQIKNIQYF.

This sequence joins TRBV19 and TRBJ1-3; D unclear. Germline CDR1 LNHDA, CDR2 SQIVND (reference sequence). The CDR3 has 16 residues. Trimming pared 1 base from V and 0 bases from J, leaving 10 bases between. CDR3 amino acids: CASSIGGSFSGNTIYF. DNA of the CDR3: TGTGCCAGTAGTATAGGCGGAAGTTTCTCTGGAAACACCATATATTTT. Full variable domain (rest looked up from reference TRBV19 and TRBJ1-3): DGGITQSPKYLFRKEGQNVTLSCEQNLNHDAMYWYRQDPGQGLRLIYYSQIVNDFQKGDIAEGYSVSREKKESFPLTVTSAQKNPTAFYLCASSIGGSFSGNTIYFGEGSWLTVV.

V usage is TRBV15 and J usage is TRBJ1-1; maybe TRBD1 (5 bases). Trimming left V 3 bases short and J 4 bases short, with 15 bases between. Germline V gives CDR1 LNHNV, CDR2 YYDKDF (reference sequence). The CDR3 has 15 residues. The CDR3 DNA sequence: TGTGCCACCAGCAGCGGGACGAGGGTGGCCACTGAAGCTTTCTTT. It is translated as CATSSGTRVATEAFF. Supplemented by reference TRBV15 and TRBJ1-1, the full variable domain reads DAMVIQNPRYQVTQFGKPVTLSCSQTLNHNVMYWYQQKSSQAPKLLFHYYDKDFNNEADTPDNFQSRRPNTSFCFLDIRSPGLGDTAMYLCATSSGTRVATEAFFGQGTRLTVV.

In regard to this clonotype: No DNA is shown, since the ends of the CDR3 on it are uncertain; the CDR3 is the one TCRdb lists. The gene calls are TRBV28 and TRBJ1-5; TRBD1 reflects the table's D call only, with no check against the DNA. Germline lookup yields CDR1 MDHEN and CDR2 SYDVKM. With termini counted, the CDR3 has 24 amino acids. The CDR3 spells CASTRDHSNEQFFGPGTSNQPQHF.

This clonotype was recorded at least ten times. J is TRBJ2-5 and V is TRBV29-1; 10 bases map to TRBD1. Germline CDR1 SQVTM, CDR2 ANQGSEA. The CDR3 is 14 amino acids. Unmatched junction bases numbered 5, after V lost 6 bases and J lost 1 base. CDR3 DNA: TGCAGCGTGGGGACAGGGGTGGTCCAAGAGACCCAGTACTTC. Its protein is CSVGTGVVQETQYF.

In its sample, this clonotype was seen many times. This chain links TRBV4-3 with TRBJ2-1; 11 bases map to TRBD2. V shed 5 bases, J shed 0 bases, and the junction held 12 bases outside the gene matches. This CDR3 contains 19 residues. The germline CDR1 and CDR2 sequences are LGHNA and YSLEER. CDR3 DNA sequence: TGCGCCAGCAGCTTAGGGACTAGCGGAACTTTCCCCTCCTACAATGAGCAGTTCTTC. It translates to CASSLGTSGTFPSYNEQFF.

The chain employs TRBV4-1 and TRBJ1-1; D is perhaps TRBD1 (5 bases). In germline, CDR1 is MGHRA, CDR2 YSYEKL. This CDR3 comprises 15 residues. Between the trimmed V and J ends, which lost 3 bases and 0 bases, there was a span of 11 bases. The CDR3 DNA reads as TGCGCCAGCAGCCATGGGACTGCTATGAACACTGAAGCTTTCTTT. Residues: CASSHGTAMNTEAFF.

This clonotype appeared many times. The gene calls are TRBV7-2 and TRBJ1-2; TRBD1 is a possible D gene (5 bases). V was clipped by 5 bases and J by 4 bases, with 14 bases between them. CDR3 length: 14 amino acids. Germline assignment: CDR1 SGHTA and CDR2 FQGNSA. The CDR3 loop reads CASSAPGGSYGYTF. The DNA for the CDR3 is TGTGCCAGCAGCGCCCCGGGGGGTTCCTATGGCTACACCTTC.

The chain recombines TRBV28 with TRBJ1-1; no definite D call. CDR1 MDHEN and CDR2 SYDVKM come from the germline V gene. This CDR3 region has 16 residues. V gave up 6 bases and J gave up 0 bases, with 17 bases separating them. This CDR3 reads CASSMGGTGLNTEAFF. The CDR3, as DNA: TGTGCCAGCAGCATGGGTGGAACTGGGTTGAACACTGAAGCTTTCTTT.

This clonotype appeared a few times. A much larger clone sits a single nucleotide away, making a read error possible. The genes are TRBV5-1 and TRBJ2-1; 7 nucleotides agree with TRBD1. CDR1 SGHRS and CDR2 YFSETQ come from the germline V gene. V was pared by 0 bases and J by 10 bases, with 10 bases of the junction left unmatched. The CDR3 consists of 15 residues. CDR3 sequence (DNA): TGCGCCAGCAGCTTGGAACCCAGACAGGGCTACGAGCAGTTCTTC. Protein product: CASSLEPRQGYEQFF.

The chain combines TRBV5-1 with TRBJ1-6; D is possibly TRBD1 (5 bases). This CDR3 region has 15 residues. Trimming took off 0 bases at V and 10 bases at J, with 14 bases between the two ends. In germline, CDR1 is SGHRS, CDR2 YFSETQ. The CDR3 nucleotides are TGCGCCAGCAGCTTGGATACAGGAGAGTGGTCACCCCTCCACTTT. The encoded protein is CASSLDTGEWSPLHF.

This clonotype was counted ten times or more. The chain employs TRBV2 and TRBJ2-1, with D tentatively TRBD1 (6 bases). Per the germline V gene, CDR1 is SNHLY and CDR2 is FYNNEI. V lost 7 bases and J lost 0, with 7 bases in between. The CDR3 is 13 amino acids. The CDR3 is CASKDSSYNEQFF. Written as DNA, the CDR3 is TGTGCCAGCAAGGACAGCTCCTACAATGAGCAGTTCTTC.

CDR3 loop: CASSQGRGGHEQFF. CDR3 DNA sequence: TGTGCCAGCAGCCAGGGCCGGGGGGGCCATGAGCAGTTCTTC. The chain is built from TRBV3-1 and TRBJ2-1, with 8 bases matching TRBD2. The CDR3 contains 14 residues. V shed 3 bases and J 8 bases; nucleotides not matched to a gene: 6. Germline V gene sequence: CDR1 LGHDT, CDR2 YNNKEL (reference sequence).

This clonotype was counted between two and nine times. The J gene is TRBJ2-7, the V gene TRBV18; tentatively, D is TRBD1 (7 bases). This CDR3 region has 16 residues. Per germline, CDR1 KGHSH and CDR2 LQKENI. V lost 4 bases, J lost 4 bases, and 20 bases lay in between. CDR3 region: CASSQGQVGGVYEQYF. The CDR3 DNA sequence: TGTGCCAGCTCACAAGGACAGGTCGGAGGGGTTTACGAGCAGTACTTC.

This clonotype showed up just a few times. The chain uses TRBV7-9 and TRBJ1-6; 12 positions agree with TRBD1. There are 17 residues in the CDR3. After removal of 4 bases from V and 7 bases from J, the junction contained 8 bases not matched to a gene. Germline values: CDR1 SEHNR, CDR2 FQNEAQ (reference sequence). CDR3 nucleotides: TGTGCCAGCAGCTCACCGGGACAGGGGGCTGAGAATTCACCCCTCCACTTT. Protein product: CASSSPGQGAENSPLHF. Supplemented by reference TRBV7-9 and TRBJ1-6, the full variable domain reads DTGVSQNPRHKITKRGQNVTFRCDPISEHNRLYWYRQTLGQGPEFLTYFQNEAQLEKSRLLSDRFSAERPKGSFSTLEIQRTEQGDSAMYLCASSSPGQGAENSPLHFGNGTRLTVT.

Regarding this clonotype: This sequence may be a read error, since a much larger clone differs from it by one base. V gene TRBV4-1 combines with J gene TRBJ2-3; 8 bases agree with TRBD1. Germline assignment: CDR1 MGHRA and CDR2 YSYEKL. The CDR3 totals 16 residues. V gave up 4 bases and J gave up 4 bases; unmatched junction bases: 10. The CDR3 nucleotides are TGCGCCAGCAGCCCACTAGGGCAGGGGGCACCAGATACGCAGTATTTT. Translation gives CASSPLGQGAPDTQYF.

The V gene is TRBV27, the J gene TRBJ2-3, with 8 nucleotides matching TRBD1. With 5 bases clipped from V and 2 bases from J, the junction kept 9 bases outside the gene matches. Germline assignment: CDR1 MNHEY and CDR2 SMNVEV (reference sequence). The CDR3 has 16 residues. The CDR3 bases are TGTGCCAGCAGTCCCCCGCGGACAGGGCTCACAGATACGCAGTATTTT. This encodes CASSPPRTGLTDTQYF.

This clonotype is a singleton in its sample. The chain employs TRBV7-9 and TRBJ1-1; no clear D gene. Per the germline V gene, CDR1 is SEHNR and CDR2 is FQNEAQ (reference sequence). Trimming took 2 bases from V and 7 from J, leaving 8 bases between them. The CDR3 has 12 amino acids. The CDR3 DNA reads TGTGCCAGCAGCTTAAGAAATGGTGAAGCTTTCTTT. It translates to CASSLRNGEAFF. The whole variable domain, filled in from reference TRBV7-9 and TRBJ1-1, reads DTGVSQNPRHKITKRGQNVTFRCDPISEHNRLYWYRQTLGQGPEFLTYFQNEAQLEKSRLLSDRFSAERPKGSFSTLEIQRTEQGDSAMYLCASSLRNGEAFFGQGTRLTVV.

V usage is TRBV30 and J usage is TRBJ2-5; D possibly corresponds to TRBD2 (6 bases). The last part of the DNA fits TRBJ2-7 better; the J call may be wrong. Germline V gene sequence: CDR1 GTSNPN, CDR2 SVGIG (reference sequence). The CDR3 has 13 amino acids. The CDR3 region is CAWRGGEIGEQYF. The CDR3 nucleotides are TGTGCCTGGAGAGGAGGGGAGATCGGCGAGCAGTACTTC.